This TCR beta chain appears in the sequencing data of a study of T cell repertoires in aging, cancer and after chemotherapy. Across the whole study: Donor ages fell into six groups from 30 or younger up to 70 or older. Clear clonal overlap appeared across healthy donor samples taken over several months to years.

Rearranged V-D-J TRB sequences were amplified with a mixed TRB-A/B primer pool. From the multiplex PCR reads, TCRdb called clonotypes with MiXCR, one entry per CDR3 protein. The sample shows approximately 10,000 distinct CDR3 sequences, 25% to 35% of them seen only once. Peripheral blood genomic DNA, not sorted cells or RNA, was the template. The CDR3 sequence is 15 residues long. V gave up 0 bases and J gave up 0 bases, with 8 bases separating them. Germline V gene lookup returns CDR1 MGHRA and CDR2 YSYEKL. This clonotype has a handful of counts. Its matching antigen is unknown. Study-wide results and limits: In each cancer cohort, median generation probability increased across chemotherapy, suggesting thymic output rebounded.

The sequence derives from a human donor in good health. Sequenced: blood. This sequence joins TRBV4-1 and TRBJ1-2, with a tentative D call TRBD1 (5 bases). The CDR3 spells CASSQDPGPNYGYTF. CDR3 bases: TGCGCCAGCAGCCAAGACCCAGGGCCTAACTATGGCTACACCTTC.